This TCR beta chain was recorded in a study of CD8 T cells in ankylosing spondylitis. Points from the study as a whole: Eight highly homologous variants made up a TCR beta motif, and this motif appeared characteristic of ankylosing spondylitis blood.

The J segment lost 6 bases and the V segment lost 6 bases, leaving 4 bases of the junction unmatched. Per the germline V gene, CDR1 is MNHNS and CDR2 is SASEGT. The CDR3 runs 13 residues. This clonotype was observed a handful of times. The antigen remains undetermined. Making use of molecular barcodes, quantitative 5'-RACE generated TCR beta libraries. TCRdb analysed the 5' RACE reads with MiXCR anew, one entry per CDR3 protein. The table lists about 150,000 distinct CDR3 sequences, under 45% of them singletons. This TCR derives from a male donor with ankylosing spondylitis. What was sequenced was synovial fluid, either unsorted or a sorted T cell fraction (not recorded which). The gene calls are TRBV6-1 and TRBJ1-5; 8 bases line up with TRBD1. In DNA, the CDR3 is TGTGCCAGCAGCCCACAGGGGGGTCAGCCCCAGCATTTT. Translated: CASSPQGGQPQHF.